These 5 T cell receptor beta chains share one sample of origin, sequenced in a study of OX40 agonist ivuxolimab in advanced cancers. Sequencing used immunoSEQ multiplex PCR; TCRdb keeps in-frame clones, though not all of them. Of around 80,000 clones detected, about 85% appear once; the ten largest clones hold 3.1%. Material: CD4+ or CD8+ T cells sorted from blood, obtained in a trial of the OX40 agonist ivuxolimab. The source of these receptors is an adult with an advanced solid tumor such as melanoma, head and neck, liver or kidney cancer.

The rearrangement uses TRBV5-1 and TRBJ2-7, with TRBD1 identical over 9 bases. Germline CDR1 reads SGHRS; CDR2 reads YFSETQ. This CDR3 is 15 amino acids long. Losses at the gene ends were 0 bases for V and 0 bases for J; bases not matched to a gene: 1. CDR3: CASSLGTGASYEQYF. The CDR3 DNA is TGCGCCAGCAGCTTGGGGACAGGGGCCTCCTACGAGCAGTACTTC. Complete variable domain (other parts from reference TRBV5-1 and TRBJ2-7): KAGVTQTPRYLIKTRGQQVTLSCSPISGHRSVSWYQQTPGQGLQFLFEYFSETQRNKGNFPGRFSGRQFSNSRSEMNVSTLELGDSALYLCASSLGTGASYEQYFGPGTRLTVT.

The gene calls are TRBV9 and TRBJ2-7; 8 nucleotides match TRBD2. CDR1 is SGDLS, CDR2 YYNGEE, per germline. With 4 bases clipped from V and 0 bases from J, the junction kept 6 bases outside the gene matches. The CDR3 extends over 15 amino acids. The CDR3 here is CASSRGGTASYEQYF. The DNA of the CDR3 is TGTGCCAGCAGCCGGGGGGGGACCGCCTCCTACGAGCAGTACTTC.

The V and J genes are TRBV6-1 and TRBJ2-1; D gene ambiguous. The CDR3 has 12 residues. V lost 5 bases and J 8 bases, leaving 10 bases between the germline ends. Germline CDR1 MNHNS, CDR2 SASEGT. Here the CDR3 DNA reads TGTGCCAGCAGTAATATCGGTGATGAGCAGTTCTTC. The encoded protein is CASSNIGDEQFF.

The chain recombines TRBV6-5 with TRBJ2-7; no clear D. Germline-derived CDR1 and CDR2 are MNHEY and SVGAGI. The CDR3 contains 13 residues. Trimming cost V 8 bases and J 0 bases, with 11 bases left between them. The CDR3 reads CASGPGSSYEQYF. The CDR3, as DNA: TGTGCCAGCGGTCCTGGCAGCTCCTACGAGCAGTACTTC.

This chain uses TRBV7-2 with TRBJ2-1; D might be TRBD1 (5 bases). Germline assignment: CDR1 SGHTA and CDR2 FQGNSA. V was trimmed by 10 bases and J by 3 bases, leaving 16 bases between them. This CDR3 is 14 amino acids long. The CDR3 loop is CAIQSRGYYNEQFF. The CDR3 DNA follows: TGTGCCATCCAAAGTAGGGGATACTACAATGAGCAGTTCTTC.